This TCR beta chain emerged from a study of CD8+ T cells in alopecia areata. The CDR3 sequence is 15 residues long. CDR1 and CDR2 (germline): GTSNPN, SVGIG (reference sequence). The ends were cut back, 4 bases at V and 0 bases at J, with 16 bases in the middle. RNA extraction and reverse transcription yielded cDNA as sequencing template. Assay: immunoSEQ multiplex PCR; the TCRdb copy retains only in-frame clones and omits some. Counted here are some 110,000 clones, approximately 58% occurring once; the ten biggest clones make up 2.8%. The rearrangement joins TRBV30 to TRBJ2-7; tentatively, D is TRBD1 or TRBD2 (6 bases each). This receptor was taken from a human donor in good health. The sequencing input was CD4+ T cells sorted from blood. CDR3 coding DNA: TGTGCCTGGACCCAACAGAGGGGGGCCTCCTACGAGCAGTACTTC. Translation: CAWTQQRGASYEQYF.